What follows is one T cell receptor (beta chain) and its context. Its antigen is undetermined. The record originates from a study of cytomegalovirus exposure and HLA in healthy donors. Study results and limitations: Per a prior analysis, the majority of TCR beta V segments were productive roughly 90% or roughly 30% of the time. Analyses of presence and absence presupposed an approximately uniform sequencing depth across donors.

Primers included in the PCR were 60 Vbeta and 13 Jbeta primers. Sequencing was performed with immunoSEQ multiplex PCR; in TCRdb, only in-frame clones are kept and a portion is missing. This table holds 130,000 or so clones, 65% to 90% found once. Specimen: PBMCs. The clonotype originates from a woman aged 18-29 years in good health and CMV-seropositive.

The DNA for the CDR3 is TGTGCCAGCATGAGAGGGTGGGGTGAAAAACTGTTTTTT. Translated, it gives CASMRGWGEKLFF. The chain is built from TRBV6-1 and TRBJ1-4; D is unclear. The CDR3 is made up of 13 amino acids. The V gene lost 7 bases and the J gene lost 7 bases, with 13 bases spanning the gap. Germline values: CDR1 MNHNS, CDR2 SASEGT.